This record looks at one T cell receptor beta chain sequence and its context. These data are taken from a study of PD-1 blockade in classical Hodgkin lymphoma. Data came from immunoSEQ multiplex PCR; TCRdb stores just in-frame clones and leaves some out. The sample records some 86,000 clones, 90% being singletons. The time point denotes: cycle 4 day 1 (C4D1), after less than seven weeks of nivolumab. Each patient experienced a relapse that followed autologous stem cell transplantation, and brentuximab vedotin exposure varied. The source of this sequence is a human donor with classical Hodgkin lymphoma. This specimen was peripheral blood mononuclear cells (PBMCs), taken before the fourth cycle of nivolumab.

The CDR3 region is CASSWDRDGYTF. The DNA for the CDR3 is TGTGCCAGCAGCTGGGACAGGGACGGCTACACCTTC. The V gene is TRBV5-4, the J gene TRBJ1-2, with 9 nucleotides matching TRBD1. Germline CDR1 reads SGHNT; CDR2 reads YYREEE (reference sequence). The CDR3 extends over 12 amino acids. V lost 3 bases to trimming and J lost 8 bases; unmatched junction nucleotides: 2.